This is a list of T cell receptor beta chains from one sample in a study of lymphopenia after photon versus proton radiotherapy. Sequencing used immunoSEQ multiplex PCR; TCRdb keeps in-frame clones, though not all of them. Here the sample spans about 65,000 clones, about nine tenths being singletons. The specimen comprised peripheral blood, sampled from a patient treated with proton-based radiotherapy. The receptors were gathered from a man of 80 years or more with esophageal cancer. Each CDR3 is given with its conserved first and last residue. Each record gives: clone size, D gene, V gene, J gene, CDR3 protein, CDR3 DNA. D genes are given only for firm matches. Not all rows give a size; the values are once, few, many and, for expanded clones, a class.

size: NA; D: NA; V: TRBV6-5; J: TRBJ2-6; CDR3: CASSYGSGANVLTF; DNA: TGTGCCAGCAGTTACGGCTCTGGGGCCAACGTCCTGACTTTC
size: NA; D: NA; V: TRBV7-8; J: TRBJ1-2; CDR3: CASSEPGNFQPLGKNYGYTF; DNA: TGTGCCAGCAGCGAACCGGGGAACTTCCAACCTCTGGGTAAAAACTATGGCTACACCTTC
size: NA; D: TRBD1; V: TRBV30; J: TRBJ1-2; CDR3: CAWRRDSANYGYTF; DNA: TGTGCCTGGAGACGGGACAGTGCTAACTATGGCTACACCTTC
size: NA; D: NA; V: TRBV30; J: TRBJ1-3; CDR3: CAWNANALGNTIYF; DNA: TGTGCCTGGAATGCGAACGCTCTTGGAAACACCATATATTTT
size: NA; D: NA; V: TRBV15; J: TRBJ2-5; CDR3: CATSRDWETQYF; DNA: TGTGCCACCAGCAGAGATTGGGAGACCCAGTACTTC
size: NA; D: TRBD2; V: TRBV10-3; J: TRBJ2-1; CDR3: CAIGGLAFDEQFF; DNA: TGTGCCATCGGCGGACTAGCGTTTGATGAGCAGTTCTTC
size: NA; D: TRBD1; V: TRBV2; J: TRBJ1-5; CDR3: CASSESPGQKPIQPQHF; DNA: TGTGCCAGCAGTGAGAGTCCGGGACAGAAACCCATTCAGCCCCAGCATTTT
size: once; D: NA; V: TRBV10-3; J: TRBJ1-4; CDR3: CAMRGDTANEKLFF; DNA: TGTGCCATGCGGGGGGACACGGCTAATGAAAAACTGTTTTTT
size: NA; D: NA; V: TRBV6-5; J: TRBJ2-7; CDR3: CASSPGGTYYEQYF; DNA: TGTGCCAGCAGCCCCGGAGGGACCTACTACGAGCAGTACTTC
size: NA; D: TRBD1; V: TRBV19; J: TRBJ1-5; CDR3: CASSRDREGNQPQHF; DNA: TGTGCCAGTAGCCGGGACAGGGAGGGCAATCAGCCCCAGCATTTT
size: NA; D: NA; V: TRBV19; J: TRBJ2-3; CDR3: CASSVTSSTDTQYF; DNA: TGTGCCAGTAGTGTGACTAGTAGCACAGATACGCAGTATTTT
size: NA; D: NA; V: TRBV5-1; J: TRBJ2-5; CDR3: CASSLMGVQQETQYF; DNA: TGCGCCAGCAGCTTGATGGGGGTCCAACAAGAGACCCAGTACTTC
size: NA; D: NA; V: TRBV11-2; J: TRBJ2-7; CDR3: CASSLRGNHYEQYF; DNA: TGTGCCAGCAGCTTAAGGGGGAACCACTACGAGCAGTACTTC
size: NA; D: NA; V: TRBV5-1; J: TRBJ2-7; CDR3: CASSTPGGDEQYF; DNA: TGCGCCAGCAGCACACCCGGCGGCGACGAGCAGTACTTC
size: NA; D: NA; V: TRBV19; J: TRBJ1-3; CDR3: CASSTTGLGNTIYF; DNA: TGTGCCAGTAGTACGACAGGTCTGGGAAACACCATATATTTT
size: NA; D: TRBD1; V: TRBV30; J: TRBJ1-2; CDR3: CAWSRQGGGYGYTF; DNA: TGTGCCTGGAGCAGACAGGGGGGCGGCTATGGCTACACCTTC
size: NA; D: NA; V: TRBV7-2; J: TRBJ2-4; CDR3: CASSLGTIKNIQYF; DNA: TGTGCCAGCAGCTTAGGGACTATCAAAAACATTCAGTACTTC
size: NA; D: TRBD1; V: TRBV10-1; J: TRBJ2-1; CDR3: CASSQQGLGKDEQFF; DNA: TGCGCCAGCAGTCAACAGGGGTTGGGTAAGGATGAGCAGTTCTTC
size: once; D: TRBD1; V: TRBV18; J: TRBJ1-2; CDR3: CASSSDRTLYTF; DNA: TGTGCCAGCTCCTCGGACAGGACACTCTACACCTTC
size: once; D: NA; V: TRBV9; J: TRBJ2-5; CDR3: CASSVSRGGGETQYF; DNA: TGTGCCAGCAGCGTATCCCGTGGAGGTGGGGAGACCCAGTACTTC
size: NA; D: TRBD1; V: TRBV6-6; J: TRBJ2-5; CDR3: CASSSPGQGKETQYF; DNA: TGTGCCAGCAGCTCCCCGGGACAGGGGAAAGAGACCCAGTACTTC
size: NA; D: NA; V: TRBV10-3; J: TRBJ1-2; CDR3: CAIRKDSESYGYTF; DNA: TGTGCCATCAGAAAGGACAGCGAATCGTATGGCTACACCTTC
size: NA; D: NA; V: TRBV10-3; J: TRBJ2-1; CDR3: CAISEGGLGSYNEQFF; DNA: TGTGCCATCAGTGAAGGTGGGCTCGGCTCCTACAATGAGCAGTTCTTC
size: medium-sized; D: NA; V: TRBV19; J: TRBJ1-5; CDR3: CASSPQGIGQPQHF; DNA: TGTGCCAGTAGTCCGCAAGGGATAGGGCAGCCCCAGCATTTT
size: NA; D: NA; V: TRBV7-9; J: TRBJ1-3; CDR3: CASSETSGNTIYF; DNA: TGTGCCAGCAGCGAAACCTCTGGAAACACCATATATTTT
size: NA; D: NA; V: TRBV11-2; J: TRBJ1-3; CDR3: CASSLGWRTVHSGNTIYF; DNA: TGTGCCAGCAGCTTAGGATGGCGGACGGTTCACTCTGGAAACACCATATATTTT
size: NA; D: NA; V: TRBV10-3; J: TRBJ1-1; CDR3: CAISEPGDRAEAFF; DNA: TGTGCCATCAGTGAGCCGGGGGATAGGGCTGAAGCTTTCTTT
size: NA; D: TRBD1; V: TRBV2; J: TRBJ2-7; CDR3: CATHAIRGQVRAYEQYF; DNA: TGTGCCACCCATGCCATAAGAGGACAGGTCCGCGCCTACGAGCAGTACTTC
size: NA; D: TRBD1; V: TRBV5-4; J: TRBJ1-5; CDR3: CASSFRGPDGNQPQHF; DNA: TGTGCCAGCAGCTTTAGGGGGCCAGATGGCAATCAGCCCCAGCATTTT
size: NA; D: NA; V: TRBV7-3; J: TRBJ2-5; CDR3: CASSPIGGETQYF; DNA: TGTGCCAGCAGCCCAATCGGAGGGGAGACCCAGTACTTC
size: NA; D: TRBD1; V: TRBV27; J: TRBJ2-3; CDR3: CASRDRADTQYF; DNA: TGTGCCAGTAGGGACAGGGCAGATACGCAGTATTTT
size: NA; D: NA; V: TRBV11-2; J: TRBJ1-3; CDR3: CASRPYRDGNTIYF; DNA: TGTGCCAGCAGACCTTACAGGGACGGAAACACCATATATTTT
size: NA; D: TRBD2; V: TRBV4-3; J: TRBJ2-3; CDR3: CARIREGITDTQYF; DNA: TGCGCCCGCATTAGGGAGGGGATCACAGATACGCAGTATTTT
size: NA; D: TRBD1; V: TRBV4-3; J: TRBJ1-2; CDR3: CASSQGTGGSLIQGYTF; DNA: TGCGCCAGCAGCCAAGGGACAGGGGGATCCCTTATTCAAGGCTACACCTTC
size: NA; D: NA; V: TRBV14; J: TRBJ1-2; CDR3: CASSLANYGYTF; DNA: TGTGCCAGCAGCCTCGCTAACTATGGCTACACCTTC
size: few; D: NA; V: TRBV30; J: TRBJ1-6; CDR3: CAWSEGWDSPLHF; DNA: TGTGCCTGGAGTGAAGGGTGGGATTCACCCCTCCACTTT
size: NA; D: NA; V: TRBV7-8; J: TRBJ1-6; CDR3: CASSSIFSPLHF; DNA: TGTGCCAGCAGCTCCATCTTCTCACCCCTCCACTTT
size: NA; D: TRBD1; V: TRBV6-5; J: TRBJ2-1; CDR3: CASSYRQGAGPQFF; DNA: TGTGCCAGCAGTTATCGGCAGGGGGCAGGCCCGCAGTTCTTC
size: NA; D: NA; V: TRBV30; J: TRBJ1-1; CDR3: CAWSVLQGNTEAFF; DNA: TGTGCCTGGAGTGTTTTACAGGGGAACACTGAAGCTTTCTTT
size: NA; D: TRBD2; V: TRBV7-6; J: TRBJ2-1; CDR3: CASSRPGLAGNEQFF; DNA: TGTGCCAGCAGCCGACCCGGACTAGCAGGCAATGAGCAGTTCTTC
size: NA; D: TRBD2; V: TRBV4-1; J: TRBJ2-5; CDR3: CASSQVDGRAPETQYF; DNA: TGCGCCAGCAGCCAAGTTGACGGGAGGGCCCCAGAGACCCAGTACTTC
size: NA; D: NA; V: TRBV6-5; J: TRBJ2-7; CDR3: CASTKGPRQGYEQYF; DNA: TGTGCCAGCACCAAAGGGCCGCGTCAGGGATACGAGCAGTACTTC
size: once; D: NA; V: TRBV6-5; J: TRBJ2-1; CDR3: CASSRWHEQFF; DNA: TGTGCCAGCAGCCGCTGGCATGAGCAGTTCTTC
size: NA; D: TRBD1; V: TRBV4-3; J: TRBJ1-2; CDR3: CASRGGGESYGYTF; DNA: TGCGCCAGCAGGGGAGGGGGCGAATCCTATGGCTACACCTTC
size: NA; D: NA; V: TRBV30; J: TRBJ2-5; CDR3: CAWDRQVLRETQYF; DNA: TGTGCCTGGGATCGGCAGGTCTTACGGGAGACCCAGTACTTC
size: NA; D: NA; V: TRBV7-9; J: TRBJ1-2; CDR3: CASSTYPTRGVDGYTF; DNA: TGTGCCAGCAGCACGTACCCCACGAGGGGCGTGGATGGCTACACCTTC
size: NA; D: NA; V: TRBV9; J: TRBJ1-3; CDR3: CASSPREVRYGTIYF; DNA: TGTGCCAGCAGCCCCCGGGAAGTCCGATACGGCACCATATATTTT
size: NA; D: TRBD1; V: TRBV7-3; J: TRBJ1-6; CDR3: CASSLTEGGNSPLHF; DNA: TGTGCCAGCAGCTTAACGGAAGGGGGCAATTCACCCCTCCACTTT
size: NA; D: NA; V: TRBV5-1; J: TRBJ1-1; CDR3: CASSLSARMNTEAFF; DNA: TGCGCCAGCAGCTTGTCCGCCAGGATGAACACTGAAGCTTTCTTT
size: NA; D: NA; V: TRBV7-2; J: TRBJ1-4; CDR3: CASSLGTTMSEKLFF; DNA: TGTGCCAGCAGCTTAGGGACAACGATGAGCGAAAAACTGTTTTTT
size: NA; D: NA; V: TRBV15; J: TRBJ1-4; CDR3: CATSRDSGSTNEKLFF; DNA: TGTGCCACCAGCAGAGATTCGGGGTCCACTAATGAAAAACTGTTTTTT
size: NA; D: NA; V: TRBV30; J: TRBJ2-7; CDR3: CAWSVLGHEQYF; DNA: TGTGCCTGGAGTGTACTGGGTCACGAGCAGTACTTC
size: NA; D: NA; V: TRBV7-6; J: TRBJ1-1; CDR3: CASSLGGPAAFF; DNA: TGTGCCAGCAGCTTAGGGGGGCCCGCAGCTTTCTTT
size: NA; D: NA; V: TRBV7-9; J: TRBJ2-1; CDR3: CASRSPRGDSYNEQFF; DNA: TGTGCCAGCAGATCACCTCGCGGGGACTCCTACAATGAGCAGTTCTTC
size: NA; D: TRBD1; V: TRBV5-1; J: TRBJ1-2; CDR3: CASSPGQGQNYGYTF; DNA: TGCGCCAGCAGCCCCGGACAGGGCCAAAACTATGGCTACACCTTC
size: NA; D: NA; V: TRBV2; J: TRBJ2-5; CDR3: CASSVGGGEQETQYF; DNA: TGTGCCAGCAGTGTAGGGGGGGGAGAGCAAGAGACCCAGTACTTC
size: NA; D: NA; V: TRBV6-6; J: TRBJ2-7; CDR3: CASRFSFSSYEQYF; DNA: TGTGCCAGCAGGTTTTCCTTTAGCTCCTACGAGCAGTACTTC
size: NA; D: NA; V: TRBV7-9; J: TRBJ1-2; CDR3: CASSLGAGQGVYGYTF; DNA: TGTGCCAGCAGCTTAGGTGCGGGTCAGGGTGTGTATGGCTACACCTTC
size: NA; D: TRBD1; V: TRBV6-6; J: TRBJ2-3; CDR3: CASSLGQGESTQYF; DNA: TGTGCCAGCAGTTTGGGACAGGGAGAAAGTACGCAGTATTTT